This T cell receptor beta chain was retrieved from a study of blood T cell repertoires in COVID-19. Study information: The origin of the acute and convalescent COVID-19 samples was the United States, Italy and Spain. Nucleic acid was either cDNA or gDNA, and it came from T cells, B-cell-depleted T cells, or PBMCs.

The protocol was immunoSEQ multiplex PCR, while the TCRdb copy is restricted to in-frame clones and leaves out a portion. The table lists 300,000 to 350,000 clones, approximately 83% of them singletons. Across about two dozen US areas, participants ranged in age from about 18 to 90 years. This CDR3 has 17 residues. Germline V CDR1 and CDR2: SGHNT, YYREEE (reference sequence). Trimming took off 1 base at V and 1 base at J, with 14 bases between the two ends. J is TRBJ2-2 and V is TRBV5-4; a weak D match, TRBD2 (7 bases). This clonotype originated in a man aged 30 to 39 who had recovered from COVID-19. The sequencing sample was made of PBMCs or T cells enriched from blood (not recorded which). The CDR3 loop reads CASSLRRGGQNTGELFF. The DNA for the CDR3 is TGTGCCAGCAGCTTGCGGAGGGGGGGCCAGAACACCGGGGAGCTGTTTTTT.